Below are 28 T cell receptor beta chains sequenced from a single sample in a study of early T cells in non-severe SARS-CoV-2 infection (dated by TCRdb to the early 2020s). Library method: 5' RACE. The listed sequencing device is NextSeq 500. Clones were called with MiXCR by TCRdb after fastp trimmed the public reads at Q25, and only in-frame beta chains were retained. Entries are consolidated by CDR3 protein sequence, retaining the most common genes and DNA. Recorded for this sample are tens of thousands of distinct CDR3 sequences; around a tenth of them occurred a single time. In total, the top ten clones hold about 10% of the sample. Sequenced input: whole blood. These receptors were collected from an adult who was a healthcare worker with PCR-confirmed SARS-CoV-2 infection or an uninfected control (not recorded which).

This clonotype was observed at least ten times. The chain links TRBV29-1 to TRBJ1-2; 9 bases are shared with TRBD1. The V segment lost 6 bases and the J segment 4 bases; nucleotides outside the gene matches: 3. Germline V gene sequence: CDR1 SQVTM, CDR2 ANQGSEA. The CDR3 length is 12 residues. The CDR3 nucleotides are TGCAGCGTCCAGACAGGGGGCTATGGCTACACCTTC. This codes for CSVQTGGYGYTF.

This clonotype was detected many times. The chain employs TRBV11-2 and TRBJ1-4; D remains ambiguous. Trimming cost V 0 bases and J 8 bases, with 7 bases left between them. Germline CDR1 SGHAT, CDR2 FQNNGV. The length of the CDR3 is 13 residues. The CDR3, as DNA: TGTGCCAGCAGCTTAGAGAGGAGCGAAAAACTGTTTTTT. It translates to CASSLERSEKLFF.

This sequence joins TRBV10-1 and TRBJ1-1; D not certain. V shed 5 bases and J shed 0 bases, with 7 bases lying between them. This CDR3 contains 13 residues. Germline values: CDR1 WNHNN, CDR2 SYGVQD (reference sequence). The CDR3 bases are TGCGCCAGCAGTCTTAACATGAACACTGAAGCTTTCTTT. Amino acid sequence: CASSLNMNTEAFF.

The chain links TRBV29-1 to TRBJ2-2; the D is unclear. Germline V gene lookup returns CDR1 SQVTM and CDR2 ANQGSEA. The CDR3 is 13 amino acids. Trimming pared 3 bases from V and 1 base from J, leaving 6 bases between. The CDR3: CSVDTENTGELFF. DNA of the CDR3: TGCAGCGTTGATACGGAGAACACCGGGGAGCTGTTTTTT.

V usage is TRBV29-1 and J usage is TRBJ1-1, with D perhaps TRBD1 (5 bases). Germline V gives CDR1 SQVTM, CDR2 ANQGSEA. V shed 3 bases and J shed 13 bases, with 12 bases lying between them. This CDR3 contains 10 residues. CDR3: CSVETVTLFF. Written as DNA, the CDR3 is TGCAGCGTTGAGACAGTTACACTTTTCTTT.

The sample holds many counts of this clonotype. The V call is TRBV4-1, the J call TRBJ2-2; D not certain. The CDR3 is 18 amino acids. The germline V gene encodes CDR1 MGHRA and CDR2 YSYEKL. The V end was cut by 1 base, the J end by 1 base, with 16 bases between. The CDR3 DNA reads TGCGCCAGCAGCCAAGTTGTTGTTGTGGCCCTGAACACCGGGGAGCTGTTTTTT. This sequence encodes CASSQVVVVALNTGELFF.

This chain connects TRBV19 to TRBJ2-2; D unresolved. The CDR3 is 12 residues long. V lost 10 bases and J lost 5, with 11 bases in between. Germline CDR1 is LNHDA and CDR2 is SQIVND (reference sequence). The CDR3 coding sequence is TGTGCCACCCGAGGAAAGACCGGGGAGCTGTTTTTT. This encodes CATRGKTGELFF.

There are a few counts of this clonotype. This rearrangement joins TRBV28 to TRBJ2-6; perhaps D is TRBD1 or TRBD2 (6 bases each). From germline, CDR1 is MDHEN and CDR2 SYDVKM. The CDR3 length is 16 residues. V was trimmed by 1 base and J by 2 bases, leaving 9 bases between them. The CDR3 nucleotides are TGTGCCAGCAGTTTATTCGGGGGCACTGGGGCCAACGTCCTGACTTTC. Translating gives CASSLFGGTGANVLTF.

V usage is TRBV19 and J usage is TRBJ2-7; D remains ambiguous. Germline assignment: CDR1 LNHDA and CDR2 SQIVND (reference sequence). The CDR3 has 14 amino acids. Trimming took 2 bases from V and 0 from J, leaving 8 bases between them. CDR3 coding DNA: TGTGCCAGTAGTATAAAGTCCAGCTCCTACGAGCAGTACTTC. It specifies CASSIKSSSYEQYF.

The chain links TRBV6-5 to TRBJ2-1; D is possibly TRBD1 or TRBD2 (7 bases each). Germline V gene lookup returns CDR1 MNHEY and CDR2 SVGAGI. V dropped 1 base and J dropped 10 bases, with 14 bases sitting between them. This CDR3 spans 14 amino acids. The CDR3 bases are TGTGCCAGCAGTTACTGGCAGGGGGGGGACGAGCAGTTCTTC. It encodes CASSYWQGGDEQFF.

This chain joins TRBV12-3 or TRBV12-4 and TRBJ1-2, with D possibly TRBD1 on 5 matching bases. The CDR3 has 14 amino acids. Trimming took 4 bases from V and 3 from J, leaving 12 bases between them. In DNA, the CDR3 is TGTGCCAGCAGTTACGGGGGATCCGACTATGGCTACACCTTC. This gives the protein CASSYGGSDYGYTF.

V usage is TRBV10-3 and J usage is TRBJ2-5; 7 bases are a match to TRBD1. After removal of 2 bases from V and 5 bases from J, the junction contained 5 bases not matched to a gene. The V gene's germline CDR1 is ENHRY and CDR2 SYGVKD. The CDR3 totals 14 residues. DNA for the CDR3: TGTGCCATCAGTGAGATCCAGGGACAGGAGACCCAGTACTTC. It is translated as CAISEIQGQETQYF.

CDR3 coding DNA: TGCAGTGCAAGAAATCCCAGGGCCTACGAGCAGTACTTC. This translates into CSARNPRAYEQYF. This chain joins TRBV20-1 and TRBJ2-7; possible D gene TRBD1, 5 bases. Germline V gene data show CDR1 as DFQATT and CDR2 as SNEGSKA (reference sequence). The CDR3 has 13 residues. Trimming pared 6 bases from V and 2 bases from J, leaving 14 bases between.

The rearrangement joins TRBV28 to TRBJ2-7; perhaps D is TRBD1 or TRBD2 (5 bases each). V lost 2 bases, J lost 9 bases, and 23 bases lay in between. Per germline, CDR1 MDHEN and CDR2 SYDVKM. The CDR3 has 16 residues. The CDR3 sequence is CASSLSREGVLSRQYF. CDR3 DNA: TGTGCCAGCAGTTTAAGCCGGGAAGGGGTCCTTTCTCGGCAGTACTTC.

This clonotype was counted a few times. The chain employs TRBV7-9 and TRBJ2-7; TRBD1 is a possible D gene (6 bases). V lost 5 bases to trimming and J lost 9 bases, with 14 bases between them. This CDR3 region has 12 residues. The germline CDR1 and CDR2 sequences are SEHNR and FQNEAQ (reference sequence). The CDR3 protein is CASSTGQTRQYF. CDR3 DNA: TGTGCCAGCAGCACAGGACAGACGAGGCAGTACTTC.

This clonotype was seen more than once but under ten times. The chain recombines TRBV12-3 or TRBV12-4 with TRBJ1-6; perhaps TRBD1 as D (6 bases). The CDR3 spans 16 residues. The germline V and J ends were trimmed by 7 bases and 0 bases, with 13 bases remaining between them. The CDR3 sequence is CASTTRGGSYNSPLHF. CDR3 coding DNA: TGTGCCAGCACCACCAGGGGTGGCTCCTATAATTCACCCCTCCACTTT.

This clonotype was seen a few times. The chain has TRBV4-2 and TRBJ1-4, with 7 bases lining up with TRBD1. V was clipped by 3 bases and J by 8 bases; unmatched bases: 9. This CDR3 is 15 amino acids long. CDR1 is LGHNA, CDR2 YNFKEQ, per germline. CDR3 region: CASSHQQGFDEKLFF. As DNA, the CDR3 is TGTGCCAGCAGCCACCAACAGGGGTTTGACGAAAAACTGTTTTTT.

This clonotype was observed at least ten times. This sequence joins TRBV11-2 and TRBJ2-1; TRBD1 might be the D (6 bases). V was shortened by 2 bases and J by 5 bases, with 16 bases between the two germline ends. Per germline, CDR1 SGHAT and CDR2 FQNNGV. The CDR3 has 16 residues. The CDR3 sequence: CASSLNRGRGNNEQFF. Written as DNA, the CDR3 is TGTGCCAGCAGCTTAAATCGAGGCAGGGGAAACAATGAGCAGTTCTTC.

This clonotype was seen many times. The chain carries TRBV6-1 and TRBJ1-4; D is ambiguous. CDR1 is MNHNS and CDR2 is SASEGT in the germline V gene. This CDR3 spans 17 amino acids. The V and J ends lost 5 bases and 4 bases respectively, with 20 bases between them. For the CDR3, the DNA is TGTGCCAGCAGTCCTTATTTCGGGAGCGCGGGTAATGAAAAACTGTTTTTT. It codes for CASSPYFGSAGNEKLFF.

This chain links TRBV7-9 with TRBJ1-2, with a tentative D call TRBD1 (5 bases). The V end was cut by 5 bases, the J end by 4 bases, with 11 bases between. The CDR3 consists of 13 residues. CDR1 and CDR2 (germline): SEHNR, FQNEAQ (reference sequence). CDR3 in amino acids: CASSQTVFYGYTF. CDR3 DNA sequence: TGTGCCAGCAGCCAGACAGTATTCTATGGCTACACCTTC. Supplemented by reference TRBV7-9 and TRBJ1-2, the full variable domain reads DTGVSQNPRHKITKRGQNVTFRCDPISEHNRLYWYRQTLGQGPEFLTYFQNEAQLEKSRLLSDRFSAERPKGSFSTLEIQRTEQGDSAMYLCASSQTVFYGYTFGSGTRLTVV.

The V call is TRBV7-6, the J call TRBJ2-2; 9 bases map to TRBD1. Germline V gene lookup returns CDR1 SGHVS and CDR2 FNYEAQ. The J segment lost 5 bases and the V segment lost 6 bases, leaving 7 bases of the junction unmatched. This CDR3 comprises 15 residues. The CDR3 region is CASSWGQGWTGELFF. CDR3 DNA: TGTGCCAGCAGTTGGGGACAGGGTTGGACCGGGGAGCTGTTTTTT.

This chain links TRBV12-3 or TRBV12-4 with TRBJ1-6; D ambiguous. The CDR3 consists of 12 residues. V lost 3 bases and J 13 bases, leaving 10 bases between the germline ends. DNA for the CDR3: TGTGCCAGCAGTTTCCGCGGTGAGCCCCTCCACTTT. The encoded protein is CASSFRGEPLHF.

V usage is TRBV7-2 and J usage is TRBJ1-6; D is ambiguous. Germline V gene lookup returns CDR1 SGHTA and CDR2 FQGNSA. The CDR3 totals 12 residues. V gave up 2 bases and J gave up 4 bases, with 0 bases separating them. The CDR3 sequence: CASSLYNSPLHF. The CDR3, as DNA: TGTGCCAGCAGCTTATATAATTCACCCCTCCACTTT. The complete variable domain, with remaining parts taken from reference TRBV7-2 and TRBJ1-6, reads GAGVSQSPSNKVTEKGKDVELRCDPISGHTALYWYRQSLGQGLEFLIYFQGNSAPDKSGLPSDRFSAERTGGSVSTLTIQRTQQEDSAVYLCASSLYNSPLHFGNGTRLTVT.

The rearrangement joins TRBV11-2 to TRBJ2-3, with 7 bases aligning to TRBD1. This CDR3 is 15 amino acids long. The germline V gene encodes CDR1 SGHAT and CDR2 FQNNGV. V was pared by 3 bases and J by 3 bases, with 6 bases of the junction left unmatched. Written as DNA, the CDR3 is TGTGCCAGCAGCTTCTTCGACAGGGCAACAGATACGCAGTATTTT. It codes for CASSFFDRATDTQYF.

This clonotype was detected a few times. This rearrangement joins TRBV5-1 to TRBJ1-3; D is undetermined. The V end was cut by 0 bases, the J end by 2 bases, with 9 bases between. Germline CDR1 SGHRS, CDR2 YFSETQ. This CDR3 comprises 15 residues. The CDR3 nucleotides are TGCGCCAGCAGCTTGGGGGATTTAGCTGGAAACACCATATATTTT. Translating gives CASSLGDLAGNTIYF.

This clonotype was recorded many times. J is TRBJ1-1 and V is TRBV6-2 or TRBV6-3; D remains unclear. The CDR3 totals 17 residues. Per the germline V gene, CDR1 is MNHEY and CDR2 is SVGEGT. The germline V and J ends were trimmed by 7 bases and 2 bases, with 23 bases remaining between them. CDR3 nucleotide sequence: TGTGCCAGCACCCTTAGTCTATTCGGGCCGGCTAACACTGAAGCTTTCTTT. Its protein product is CASTLSLFGPANTEAFF.

This clonotype has a count of ten or more. This chain uses TRBV5-1 with TRBJ2-1, with TRBD1 as a possible D gene (5 bases). Germline V gives CDR1 SGHRS, CDR2 YFSETQ. Trimming pared 2 bases from V and 8 bases from J, leaving 14 bases between. There are 14 residues in the CDR3. The CDR3 sequence is CASSLGQDRDEQFF. The CDR3 region has the DNA TGCGCCAGCAGCTTAGGACAAGATAGGGATGAGCAGTTCTTC.

This clonotype was recorded a few times. The chain has TRBV12-3 or TRBV12-4 and TRBJ1-2; perhaps TRBD1 as D (5 bases). V dropped 7 bases and J dropped 6 bases, with 15 bases sitting between them. The CDR3 length is 13 residues. The CDR3 reads CASNLRVRDGYTF. In DNA, the CDR3 is TGTGCCAGCAATCTCAGGGTGAGGGATGGCTACACCTTC.